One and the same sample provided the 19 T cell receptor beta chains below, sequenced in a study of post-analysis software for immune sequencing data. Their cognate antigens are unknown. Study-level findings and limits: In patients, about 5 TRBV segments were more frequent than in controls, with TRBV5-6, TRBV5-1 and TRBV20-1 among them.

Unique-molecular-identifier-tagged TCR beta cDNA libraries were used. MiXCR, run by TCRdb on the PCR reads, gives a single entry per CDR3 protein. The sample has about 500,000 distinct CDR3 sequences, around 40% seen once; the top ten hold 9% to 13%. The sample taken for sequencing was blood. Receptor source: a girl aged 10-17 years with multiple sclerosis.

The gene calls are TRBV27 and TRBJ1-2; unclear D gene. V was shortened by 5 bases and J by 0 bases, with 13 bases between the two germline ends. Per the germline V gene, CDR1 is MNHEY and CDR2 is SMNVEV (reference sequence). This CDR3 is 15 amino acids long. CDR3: CASSRSGYPNYGYTF. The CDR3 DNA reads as TGTGCCAGCAGTCGCTCGGGTTATCCTAACTATGGCTACACCTTC.

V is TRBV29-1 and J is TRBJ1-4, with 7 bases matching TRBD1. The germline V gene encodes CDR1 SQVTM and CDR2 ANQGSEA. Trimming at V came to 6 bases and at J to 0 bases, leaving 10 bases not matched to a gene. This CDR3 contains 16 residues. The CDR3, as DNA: TGCAGCGTCCTGGGACAGCAAAGCACAACTAATGAAAAACTGTTTTTT. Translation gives CSVLGQQSTTNEKLFF.

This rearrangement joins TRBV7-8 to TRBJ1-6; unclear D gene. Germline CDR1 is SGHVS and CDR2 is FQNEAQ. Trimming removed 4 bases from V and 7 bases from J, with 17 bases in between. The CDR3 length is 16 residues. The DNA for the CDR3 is TGTGCCAGCAGCTCAATATCACCCAGGAGGAATTCACCCCTCCACTTT. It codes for CASSSISPRRNSPLHF.

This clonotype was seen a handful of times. The DNA for the CDR3 is TGTGCCAGCAGCTACGCTCCCGGGACAGAGCTCTCTGAAGCTTTCTTT. Its translation: CASSYAPGTELSEAFF. The chain recombines TRBV6-5 with TRBJ1-1; 7 bases map to TRBD1. This CDR3 spans 16 amino acids. The V gene's germline CDR1 is MNHEY and CDR2 SVGAGI. Germline trimming cut 6 bases from V and 6 bases from J; bases unmatched to any gene: 16.

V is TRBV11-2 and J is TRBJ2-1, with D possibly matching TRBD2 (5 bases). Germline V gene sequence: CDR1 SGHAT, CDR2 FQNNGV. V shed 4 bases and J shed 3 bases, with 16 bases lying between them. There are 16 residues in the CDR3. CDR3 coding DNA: TGTGCCAGCAGCTCCCCCCCAGCGGAGCGCTACAATGAGCAGTTCTTC. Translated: CASSSPPAERYNEQFF.

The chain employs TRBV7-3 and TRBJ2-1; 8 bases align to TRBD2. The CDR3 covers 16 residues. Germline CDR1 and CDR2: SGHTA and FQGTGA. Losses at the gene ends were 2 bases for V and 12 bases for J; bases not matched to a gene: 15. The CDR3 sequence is CASSLSGLAGGWGQFF. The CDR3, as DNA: TGTGCCAGCAGCTTATCAGGGCTAGCGGGCGGATGGGGGCAGTTCTTC.

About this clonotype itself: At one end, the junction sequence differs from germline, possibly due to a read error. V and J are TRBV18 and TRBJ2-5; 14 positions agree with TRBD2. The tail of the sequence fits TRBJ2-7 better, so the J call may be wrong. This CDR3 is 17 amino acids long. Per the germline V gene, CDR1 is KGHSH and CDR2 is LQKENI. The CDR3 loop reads CASSPTSGRESSHEQYF. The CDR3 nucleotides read TGTGCCAGCTCACCGACTAGCGGGAGGGAGAGCTCCCACGAGCAGTACTTC.

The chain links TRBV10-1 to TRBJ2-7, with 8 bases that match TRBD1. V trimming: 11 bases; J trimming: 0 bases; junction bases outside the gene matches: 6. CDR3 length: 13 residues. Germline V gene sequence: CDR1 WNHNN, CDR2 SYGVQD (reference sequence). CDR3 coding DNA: TGCGCCGGACAGGGAGCGAGCTCCTACGAGCAGTACTTC. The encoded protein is CAGQGASSYEQYF.

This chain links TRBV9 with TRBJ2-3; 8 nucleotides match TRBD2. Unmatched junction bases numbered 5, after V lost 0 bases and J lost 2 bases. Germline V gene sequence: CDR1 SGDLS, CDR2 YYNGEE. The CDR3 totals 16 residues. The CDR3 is CASSVGTSSVTDTQYF. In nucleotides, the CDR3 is TGTGCCAGCAGCGTAGGGACTAGCTCGGTCACAGATACGCAGTATTTT.

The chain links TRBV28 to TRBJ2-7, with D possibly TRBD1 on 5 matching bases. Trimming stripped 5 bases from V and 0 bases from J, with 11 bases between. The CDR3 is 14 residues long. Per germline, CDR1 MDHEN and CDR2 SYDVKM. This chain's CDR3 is CASSLDSLSYEQYF. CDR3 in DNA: TGTGCCAGCAGTCTAGACAGTCTCTCCTACGAGCAGTACTTC.

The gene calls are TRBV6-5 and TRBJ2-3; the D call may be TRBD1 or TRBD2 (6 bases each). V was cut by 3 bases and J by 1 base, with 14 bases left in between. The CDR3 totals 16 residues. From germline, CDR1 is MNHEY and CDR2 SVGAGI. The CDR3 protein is CASSYWGATRTDTQYF. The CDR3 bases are TGTGCCAGCAGTTATTGGGGGGCGACTCGCACAGATACGCAGTATTTT.

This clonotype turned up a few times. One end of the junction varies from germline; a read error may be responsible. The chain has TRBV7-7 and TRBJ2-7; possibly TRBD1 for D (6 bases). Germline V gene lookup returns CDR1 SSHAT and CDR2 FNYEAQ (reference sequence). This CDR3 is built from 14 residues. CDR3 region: CASSLGLPGDEQYF. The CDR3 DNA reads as TGTGCTAGCAGCTTAGGTCTTCCAGGGGACGAGCAGTACTTC.

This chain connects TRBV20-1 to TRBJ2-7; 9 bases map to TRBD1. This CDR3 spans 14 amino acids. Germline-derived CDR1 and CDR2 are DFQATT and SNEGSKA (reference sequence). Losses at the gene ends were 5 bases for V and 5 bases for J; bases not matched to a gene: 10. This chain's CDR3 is CSARAGTGPNEQYF. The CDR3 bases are TGCAGTGCTCGGGCCGGGACAGGGCCGAACGAGCAGTACTTC.

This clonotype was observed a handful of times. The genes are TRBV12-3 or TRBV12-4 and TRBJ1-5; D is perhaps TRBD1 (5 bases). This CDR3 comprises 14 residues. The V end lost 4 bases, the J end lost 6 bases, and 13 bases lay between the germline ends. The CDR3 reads CASSSSGRGQPQHF. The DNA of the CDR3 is TGTGCCAGCAGTTCATCAGGTAGGGGTCAGCCCCAGCATTTT.

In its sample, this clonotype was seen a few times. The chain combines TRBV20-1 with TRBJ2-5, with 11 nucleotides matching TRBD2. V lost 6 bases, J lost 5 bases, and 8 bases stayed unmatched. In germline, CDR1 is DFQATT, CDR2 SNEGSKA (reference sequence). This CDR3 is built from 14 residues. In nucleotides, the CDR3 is TGCAGTGCCTTAGCGGGAGGGCCTAAGGAGACCCAGTACTTC. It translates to CSALAGGPKETQYF.

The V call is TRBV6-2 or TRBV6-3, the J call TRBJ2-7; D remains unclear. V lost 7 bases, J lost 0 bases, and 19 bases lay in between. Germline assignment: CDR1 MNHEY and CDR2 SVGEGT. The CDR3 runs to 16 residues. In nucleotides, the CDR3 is TGTGCCAGCAAGCTTTTGGGGTACCAAAGCTCCTACGAGCAGTACTTC. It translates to CASKLLGYQSSYEQYF.

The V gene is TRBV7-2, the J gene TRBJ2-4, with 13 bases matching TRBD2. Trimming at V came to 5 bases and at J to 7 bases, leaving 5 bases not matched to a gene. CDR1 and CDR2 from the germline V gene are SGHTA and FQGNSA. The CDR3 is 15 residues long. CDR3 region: CASSPTSGGGNIQYF. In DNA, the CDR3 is TGTGCCAGCAGCCCTACTAGCGGGGGGGGGAACATTCAGTACTTC.

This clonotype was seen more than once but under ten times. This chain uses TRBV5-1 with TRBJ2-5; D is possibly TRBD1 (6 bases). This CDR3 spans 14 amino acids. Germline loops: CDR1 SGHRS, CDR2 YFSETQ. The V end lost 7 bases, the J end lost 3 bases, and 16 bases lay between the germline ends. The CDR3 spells CASDPDSPKETQYF. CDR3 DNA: TGCGCCAGCGACCCGGACAGCCCGAAAGAGACCCAGTACTTC. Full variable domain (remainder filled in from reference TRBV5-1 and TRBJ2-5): KAGVTQTPRYLIKTRGQQVTLSCSPISGHRSVSWYQQTPGQGLQFLFEYFSETQRNKGNFPGRFSGRQFSNSRSEMNVSTLELGDSALYLCASDPDSPKETQYFGPGTRLLVL.

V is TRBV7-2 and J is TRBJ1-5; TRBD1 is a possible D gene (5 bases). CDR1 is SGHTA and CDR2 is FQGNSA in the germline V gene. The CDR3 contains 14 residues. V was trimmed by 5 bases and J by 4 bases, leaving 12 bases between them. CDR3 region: CASSNGGKNQPQHF. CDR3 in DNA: TGTGCCAGCAGCAATGGGGGGAAAAATCAGCCCCAGCATTTT.